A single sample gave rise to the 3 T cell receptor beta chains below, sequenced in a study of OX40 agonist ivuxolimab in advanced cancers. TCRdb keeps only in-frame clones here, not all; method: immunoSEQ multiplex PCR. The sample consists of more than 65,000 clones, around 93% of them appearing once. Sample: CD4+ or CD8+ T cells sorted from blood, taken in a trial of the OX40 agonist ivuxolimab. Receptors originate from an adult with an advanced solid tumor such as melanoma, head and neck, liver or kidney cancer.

CDR3 sequence: CASSQDRTGVQETQYF. CDR3 coding DNA: TGCGCCAGCAGCCAAGATCGTACCGGGGTCCAAGAGACCCAGTACTTC. V usage is TRBV4-1 and J usage is TRBJ2-5; possibly TRBD2 for D (5 bases). The CDR3 spans 16 residues. The V and J ends lost 0 bases and 1 base respectively, with 12 bases between them. From germline, CDR1 is MGHRA and CDR2 YSYEKL.

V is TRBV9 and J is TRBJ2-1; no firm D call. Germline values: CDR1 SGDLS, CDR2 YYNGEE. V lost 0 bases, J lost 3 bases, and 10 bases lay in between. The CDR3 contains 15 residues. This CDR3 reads CASSVGAGVYNEQFF. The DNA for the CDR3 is TGTGCCAGCAGCGTAGGGGCAGGTGTCTACAATGAGCAGTTCTTC.

CDR3 sequence (DNA): TGCAGCGTTATAGGTATTGGGAACACTGAAGCTTTCTTT. Its protein product is CSVIGIGNTEAFF. V is TRBV29-1 and J is TRBJ1-1, with unresolved D. The V end was cut by 5 bases, the J end by 1 base, with 11 bases between. This CDR3 has 13 residues. Per the germline V gene, CDR1 is SQVTM and CDR2 is ANQGSEA.